This T cell receptor beta chain was captured by sequencing in a study of T cell responses to AZD1222 COVID-19 vaccine. Study as a whole: Doses given second, at about 4 or about 12 weeks, were pooled.

Only one count was recorded for this clone. Antigen specificity is unknown. Using immunoSEQ multiplex PCR, the repertoire was profiled, and TCRdb retains in-frame clones only, with some absent. The profile shows under 200,000 clones, 90% of them singletons. Study-wide findings and caveats: At 160-218 and 743-854, vaccine-associated CD4 TCRs were dominant, and they spanned spike. Seropositive at baseline were only five or six AZD1222 recipients. Donors were mostly white British, more females; clonal diversity possibly underestimated.

This CDR3 comprises 15 residues. V lost 3 bases and J lost 1, with 12 bases in between. Germline V CDR1 and CDR2: SNHLY, FYNNEI. This TCR derives from an adult in good health. The specimen was peripheral blood, collected on day 0 of AZD1222 vaccination. The chain recombines TRBV2 with TRBJ1-1, with a tentative D call TRBD1 (5 bases). The CDR3 DNA is TGTGCCAGCAGTGAGGTCGCAGGGTCGAACACTGAAGCTTTCTTT. Amino acids: CASSEVAGSNTEAFF. Full variable domain (outside the CDR3, taken from reference TRBV2 and TRBJ1-1): EPEVTQTPSHQVTQMGQEVILRCVPISNHLYFYWYRQILGQKVEFLVSFYNNEISEKSEIFDDQFSVERPDGSNFTLKIRSTKLEDSAMYFCASSEVAGSNTEAFFGQGTRLTVV.